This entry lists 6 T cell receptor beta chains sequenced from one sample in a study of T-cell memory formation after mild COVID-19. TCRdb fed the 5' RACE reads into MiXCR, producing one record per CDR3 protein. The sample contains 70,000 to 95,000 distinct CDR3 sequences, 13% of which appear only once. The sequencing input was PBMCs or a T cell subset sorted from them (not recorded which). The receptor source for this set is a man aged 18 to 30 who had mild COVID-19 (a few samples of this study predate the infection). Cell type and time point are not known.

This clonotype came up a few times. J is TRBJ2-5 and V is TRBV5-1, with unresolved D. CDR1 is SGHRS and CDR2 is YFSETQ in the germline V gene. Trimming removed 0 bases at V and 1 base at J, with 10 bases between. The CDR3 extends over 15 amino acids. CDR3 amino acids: CASSLVWRSQETQYF. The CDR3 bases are TGCGCCAGCAGCTTGGTTTGGCGGTCCCAAGAGACCCAGTACTTC.

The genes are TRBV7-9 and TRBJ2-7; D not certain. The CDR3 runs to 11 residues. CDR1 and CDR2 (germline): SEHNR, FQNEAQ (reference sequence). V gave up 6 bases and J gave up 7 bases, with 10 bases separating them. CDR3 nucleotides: TGTGCCAGCAGTTTACAGAAGGAGCAGTACTTC. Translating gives CASSLQKEQYF.

This chain's CDR3 is CASSYRGRLYEQFF. CDR3 nucleotides: TGTGCCAGCAGTTACCGGGGCCGGCTGTATGAGCAGTTCTTC. The rearrangement joins TRBV6-2 or TRBV6-3 to TRBJ2-1, with D possibly called TRBD1 or TRBD2 (5 bases each). The V gene's germline CDR1 is MNHEY and CDR2 SVGEGT. This CDR3 has 14 amino acids. Trimming pared 2 bases from V and 8 bases from J, leaving 13 bases between.

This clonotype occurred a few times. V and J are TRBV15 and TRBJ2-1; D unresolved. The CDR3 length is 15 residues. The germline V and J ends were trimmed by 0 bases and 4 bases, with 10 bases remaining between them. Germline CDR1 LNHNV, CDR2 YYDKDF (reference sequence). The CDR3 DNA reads TGTGCCACCAGCAGAGATCGGGCTCCTTACAATGAGCAGTTCTTC. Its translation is CATSRDRAPYNEQFF. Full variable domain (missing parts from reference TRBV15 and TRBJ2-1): DAMVIQNPRYQVTQFGKPVTLSCSQTLNHNVMYWYQQKSSQAPKLLFHYYDKDFNNEADTPDNFQSRRPNTSFCFLDIRSPGLGDTAMYLCATSRDRAPYNEQFFGPGTRLTVL.

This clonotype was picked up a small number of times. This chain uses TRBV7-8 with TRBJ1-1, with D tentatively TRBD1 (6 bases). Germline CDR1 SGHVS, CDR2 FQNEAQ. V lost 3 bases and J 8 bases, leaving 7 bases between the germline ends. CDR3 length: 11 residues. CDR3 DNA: TGTGCCAGCAGCTTCAGGGGAGAAGCTTTCTTT. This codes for CASSFRGEAFF.

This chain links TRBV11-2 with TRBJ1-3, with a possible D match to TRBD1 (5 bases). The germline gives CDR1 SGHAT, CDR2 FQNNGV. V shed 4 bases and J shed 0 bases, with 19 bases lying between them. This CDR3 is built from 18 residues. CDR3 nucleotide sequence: TGTGCCAGCAGCTCTCGGGACTCCCTATCGAGCTCTGGAAACACCATATATTTT. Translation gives CASSSRDSLSSSGNTIYF. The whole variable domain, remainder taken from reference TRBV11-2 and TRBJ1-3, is EAGVAQSPRYKIIEKRQSVAFWCNPISGHATLYWYQQILGQGPKLLIQFQNNGVVDDSQLPKDRFSAERLKGVDSTLKIQPAKLEDSAVYLCASSSRDSLSSSGNTIYFGEGSWLTVV.